One sample yielded the 27 T cell receptor beta chains listed below, sequenced in a study of PD-L1 blockade in urothelial cancer. Data came from immunoSEQ multiplex PCR; TCRdb stores just in-frame clones and leaves some out. The repertoire holds 50,000 or so clones, around 87% seen once, with roughly 16% in the top ten. This specimen was PBMCs, taken around atezolizumab (anti-PD-L1) treatment. Every receptor here comes from a man in his fifties or sixties with urothelial cancer.

The chain has TRBV28 and TRBJ1-1; the match to TRBD1 covers 10 bases. CDR1 MDHEN and CDR2 SYDVKM come from the germline V gene. The V and J ends lost 8 bases and 1 base, in that order; junction bases with no gene match: 13. This CDR3 region has 17 residues. CDR3 nucleotide sequence: TGTGCCAGCGAGACGAGGGACAGGGGCGTTGGGAACACTGAAGCTTTCTTT. This translates into CASETRDRGVGNTEAFF.

The J gene is TRBJ2-1, the V gene TRBV7-9; 7 positions agree with TRBD2. Trimming cost V 5 bases and J 6 bases; bases outside gene matches: 4. This CDR3 region has 13 residues. Germline values: CDR1 SEHNR, CDR2 FQNEAQ (reference sequence). The DNA of the CDR3 is TGTGCCAGCAGCACGACTAGCCGCAATGAGCAGTTCTTC. It yields the protein CASSTTSRNEQFF.

The table lists this clone with a few counts. The J gene is TRBJ2-5, the V gene TRBV6-4; TRBD2 matches 8 bases. The CDR3 runs 15 residues. The germline CDR1 and CDR2 sequences are MRHNA and SNTAGT. The V gene end was trimmed by 5 bases and the J gene end by 3 bases; junction bases not matched to a gene: 8. The CDR3 loop is CASSMLAGTKETQYF. The CDR3 DNA reads TGTGCCAGCAGTATGTTAGCGGGGACGAAAGAGACCCAGTACTTC.

This chain uses TRBV25-1 with TRBJ2-7, with 14 bases identical to TRBD2. Germline loops: CDR1 MGHDK, CDR2 SYGVNS. This CDR3 is 15 amino acids long. J lost 6 bases, V lost 6 bases, and 7 bases had no gene match. DNA of the CDR3: TGTGCCAGCAGGAGGGGACTAGCGGGAGTTGGCGAGCAGTACTTC. The encoded protein is CASRRGLAGVGEQYF.

The V call is TRBV5-4, the J call TRBJ2-2; 8 bases fit TRBD2. Per germline, CDR1 SGHNT and CDR2 YYREEE (reference sequence). The trim removed 2 bases at V and 4 bases at J, leaving 4 bases unmatched. The CDR3 spans 15 residues. CDR3 loop: CASSFGTSGTGELFF. CDR3 sequence (DNA): TGTGCCAGCAGCTTCGGGACTAGTGGCACCGGGGAGCTGTTTTTT.

The chain combines TRBV9 with TRBJ2-2, with D perhaps matching TRBD2 (5 bases). The CDR3 spans 15 residues. CDR1 is SGDLS, CDR2 YYNGEE, per germline. Trimming shortened V by 6 bases and J by 2 bases, and 14 bases separated the two germline ends. Written as DNA, the CDR3 is TGTGCCAGCAAAGTAAGCGGAGCCAACACCGGGGAGCTGTTTTTT. This translates into CASKVSGANTGELFF.

The V and J genes are TRBV18 and TRBJ2-3, with TRBD2 matching over 7 bases. V trimming: 7 bases; J trimming: 5 bases; junction bases outside the gene matches: 9. The CDR3 extends over 14 amino acids. CDR1 is KGHSH, CDR2 LQKENI, per germline. The CDR3 region is CASLERGEGDTQYF. The CDR3 nucleotides read TGTGCCAGCTTGGAGCGGGGCGAGGGAGATACGCAGTATTTT.

This clone was observed a handful of times. V is TRBV7-2 and J is TRBJ2-7, with D unclear. This CDR3 has 13 amino acids. CDR1 and CDR2 (germline): SGHTA, FQGNSA. Trimming cost V 1 base and J 3 bases, with 7 bases left between them. The CDR3 region is CASSLDTFYEQYF. The CDR3 nucleotides are TGTGCCAGCAGCTTAGACACCTTCTACGAGCAGTACTTC.

This clone was detected only once. The rearrangement uses TRBV4-1 and TRBJ1-3, with 10 bases fitting TRBD1. Trimming took 1 base from V and 7 from J; bases not matched to a gene: 4. The CDR3 consists of 15 residues. CDR1 and CDR2 (germline): MGHRA, YSYEKL. CDR3 region: CASSQAGTGDNTIYF. CDR3 nucleotide sequence: TGCGCCAGCAGCCAAGCCGGGACAGGGGACAACACCATATATTTT.

This clone was seen just once. The chain uses TRBV10-3 and TRBJ2-5, with 11 bases matching TRBD1. The CDR3 contains 15 residues. Germline trimming cut 4 bases from V and 4 bases from J; bases unmatched to any gene: 5. Germline V gene data show CDR1 as ENHRY and CDR2 as SYGVKD. CDR3 nucleotides: TGTGCCATCAGTGGGGGACAGGGGGTCTTAGAGACCCAGTACTTC. This codes for CAISGGQGVLETQYF.

The rearrangement uses TRBV11-3 and TRBJ2-7, with TRBD1 matching over 10 bases. The V gene end was trimmed by 5 bases and the J gene end by 2 bases; junction bases not matched to a gene: 6. This CDR3 contains 15 residues. Germline V CDR1 and CDR2: SGHNT, YENEEA. The CDR3 sequence: CASSRPGQGPYEQYF. DNA of the CDR3: TGTGCCAGCAGCAGACCGGGACAGGGGCCCTACGAGCAGTACTTC. Together with reference TRBV11-3 and TRBJ2-7, the CDR3 gives the full variable domain: EAGVVQSPRYKIIEKKQPVAFWCNPISGHNTLYWYLQNLGQGPELLIRYENEEAVDDSQLPKDRFSAERLKGVDSTLKIQPAELGDSAVYLCASSRPGQGPYEQYFGPGTRLTVT.

This clone appeared a few times. This chain uses TRBV29-1 with TRBJ1-5; a possible D gene is TRBD1 (6 bases). V gave up 1 base and J gave up 12 bases, with 13 bases separating them. This CDR3 is 12 amino acids long. Germline V gene sequence: CDR1 SQVTM, CDR2 ANQGSEA. CDR3 DNA: TGCAGCGTTGAAGGGGGGGGCGGCTTCCAGCATTTT. Translation: CSVEGGGGFQHF.

The genes are TRBV6-4 and TRBJ2-1, with a possible D match to TRBD2 (6 bases). Trimming cost V 0 bases and J 4 bases, with 13 bases left between them. The CDR3 contains 16 residues. Germline lookup yields CDR1 MRHNA and CDR2 SNTAGT. CDR3 sequence reads: CASSDSMIAEYNEQFF. CDR3 bases: TGTGCCAGCAGTGACTCGATGATAGCGGAATACAATGAGCAGTTCTTC.

In this sample, this clone turned up many times. The J gene is TRBJ1-1, the V gene TRBV7-9; 7 positions match TRBD1. Germline V gives CDR1 SEHNR, CDR2 FQNEAQ (reference sequence). The CDR3 is 14 residues long. J gave up 1 base and V 8 bases, and 7 bases lay outside the gene matches. CDR3 sequence reads: CASYTGTENTEAFF. For the CDR3, the DNA is TGTGCCAGCTACACCGGGACAGAGAACACTGAAGCTTTCTTT.

The CDR3 nucleotides read TGTGCCAGTATCAATCGACAGAGCACAGATACGCAGTATTTT. Translated, it gives CASINRQSTDTQYF. The chain combines TRBV19 with TRBJ2-3; tentatively, D is TRBD1 (5 bases). Germline V CDR1 and CDR2: LNHDA, SQIVND (reference sequence). This CDR3 spans 14 amino acids. V dropped 7 bases and J dropped 0 bases, with 11 bases sitting between them.

The chain combines TRBV4-1 with TRBJ2-1; 7 nucleotides align to TRBD2. There are 14 residues in the CDR3. Trimming took 5 bases from V and 6 from J; bases not matched to a gene: 7. Germline V gene lookup returns CDR1 MGHRA and CDR2 YSYEKL. CDR3 amino acids: CASSSRLAGNEQFF. The CDR3 DNA reads TGCGCCAGCAGCTCCCGACTAGCAGGCAATGAGCAGTTCTTC.

The chain combines TRBV7-2 with TRBJ2-2; D is unclear. This CDR3 is built from 16 residues. The ends were cut back, 5 bases at V and 0 bases at J, with 13 bases in the middle. Germline V CDR1 and CDR2: SGHTA, FQGNSA. CDR3 sequence: CASSLSLVSNTGELFF. The CDR3, as DNA: TGTGCCAGCAGCCTCAGTCTCGTCTCGAACACCGGGGAGCTGTTTTTT. Combining the CDR3 with reference TRBV7-2 and TRBJ2-2 gives the whole variable domain GAGVSQSPSNKVTEKGKDVELRCDPISGHTALYWYRQSLGQGLEFLIYFQGNSAPDKSGLPSDRFSAERTGGSVSTLTIQRTQQEDSAVYLCASSLSLVSNTGELFFGEGSRLTVL.

This chain links TRBV11-3 with TRBJ2-1, with TRBD2 matching over 8 bases. Per the germline V gene, CDR1 is SGHNT and CDR2 is YENEEA. J was trimmed by 5 bases and V by 5 bases; bases with no gene match: 11. The CDR3 spans 16 residues. Written as DNA, the CDR3 is TGTGCCAGCAGCACCATCGGGGGGGTAGGACACAATGAGCAGTTCTTC. Its translation: CASSTIGGVGHNEQFF.

The V call is TRBV6-5, the J call TRBJ2-2; 10 bases line up with TRBD1. V gave up 4 bases and J gave up 4 bases; unmatched junction bases: 3. The CDR3 spans 15 residues. In germline, CDR1 is MNHEY, CDR2 SVGAGI. Here the CDR3 DNA reads TGTGCCAGCAGTTCGACAGGGGGCGCCACCGGGGAGCTGTTTTTT. It translates to CASSSTGGATGELFF.

The sample holds one count of this clone. The chain employs TRBV6-6 and TRBJ2-1, with TRBD1 identical over 7 bases. The CDR3 loop spans 14 amino acids. Trimming took 8 bases from V and 4 from J; bases not matched to a gene: 8. Germline assignment: CDR1 MNHNY and CDR2 SVGAGI (reference sequence). The CDR3 DNA sequence: TGTGCCAGCGAATCCCGGGACAGATACAATGAGCAGTTCTTC. Protein product: CASESRDRYNEQFF.

The chain joins TRBV23-1 to TRBJ2-5; weak D call: TRBD1 (5 bases). TRBV23-1 is labeled an ORF, and its function is uncertain. The CDR3 runs to 9 residues. The V gene lost 8 bases and the J gene lost 10 bases, with 8 bases spanning the gap. This CDR3 reads CASEQGQYF. In nucleotides, the CDR3 is TGCGCCAGCGAGCAGGGCCAGTACTTC.

The rearrangement joins TRBV11-3 to TRBJ2-1; TRBD2 is a possible D gene (6 bases). CDR3 length equals 13 residues. Germline V gene lookup returns CDR1 SGHNT and CDR2 YENEEA. V shed 5 bases and J shed 8 bases, with 13 bases lying between them. CDR3 sequence (DNA): TGTGCCAGCAGCCGGGGAGGAACCGATGAGCAGTTCTTC. This gives the protein CASSRGGTDEQFF.

The chain couples TRBV11-3 to TRBJ1-3, with 7 bases matching TRBD1. Germline V gene data show CDR1 as SGHNT and CDR2 as YENEEA. V lost 5 bases and J lost 5; bases outside the gene matches: 6. This CDR3 has 14 amino acids. Here the CDR3 reads CASSSPGQRNTIYF. The CDR3, as DNA: TGTGCCAGCAGCAGTCCGGGACAGAGAAACACCATATATTTT.

V and J are TRBV4-2 and TRBJ1-6; the D gene is possibly TRBD1 (5 bases). V lost 0 bases to trimming and J lost 8 bases, with 17 bases between them. The CDR3 covers 17 residues. Germline assignment: CDR1 LGHNA and CDR2 YNFKEQ. The CDR3 here is CASSQDLGGYFYSPLHF. The CDR3 DNA follows: TGTGCCAGCAGCCAAGATCTCGGGGGATATTTTTATTCACCCCTCCACTTT.

The chain has TRBV6-4 and TRBJ2-3; D is perhaps TRBD2 (5 bases). The CDR3 length is 15 residues. V was shortened by 0 bases and J by 3 bases, with 10 bases between the two germline ends. CDR1 and CDR2 (germline): MRHNA, SNTAGT. The CDR3 DNA is TGTGCCAGCAGTGACTCTGGCAGGAGGACAGATACGCAGTATTTT. The encoded protein is CASSDSGRRTDTQYF.

The chain is built from TRBV30 and TRBJ2-3, with TRBD2 as a possible D gene (5 bases). Germline V CDR1 and CDR2: GTSNPN, SVGIG (reference sequence). This CDR3 has 14 amino acids. Trimming stripped 0 bases from V and 5 bases from J, with 12 bases between. The CDR3 DNA is TGTGCCTGGAGTGTACATCGGGGTGTAGATACGCAGTATTTT. This codes for CAWSVHRGVDTQYF.

This clone has a single count. The chain joins TRBV9 to TRBJ2-6; 8 positions match TRBD1. Germline CDR1 and CDR2: SGDLS and YYNGEE. The CDR3 has 17 residues. Germline trimming cut 4 bases from V and 1 base from J; bases unmatched to any gene: 7. The CDR3 here is CASSHGQGLSGANVLTF. Here the CDR3 DNA reads TGTGCCAGCAGCCACGGACAGGGTTTGTCTGGGGCCAACGTCCTGACTTTC. Combining the CDR3 with reference TRBV9 and TRBJ2-6 gives the whole variable domain DSGVTQTPKHLITATGQRVTLRCSPRSGDLSVYWYQQSLDQGLQFLIQYYNGEERAKGNILERFSAQQFPDLHSELNLSSLELGDSALYFCASSHGQGLSGANVLTFGAGSRLTVL.